This is a list of T cell receptor beta chains from one sample in a study of blood T cell repertoires in COVID-19. The repertoire was sequenced with immunoSEQ multiplex PCR; TCRdb's copy has only in-frame clones and lacks some. Of around 300,000 clones listed, about four fifths were seen once; the top ten hold just under 3%. The sequenced sample consisted of peripheral blood. These receptors originate from a man aged 25-45 years with active or convalescent COVID-19. The CDR3 runs from the conserved cysteine through the conserved F or W. Clone size is not always given. Where it is, it says once, few, many or a class for expanded clones.

J gene: TRBJ2-1; V gene: TRBV6-4; clone size: .; CDR3 protein: CASSDSTSGEQFF
J gene: TRBJ2-2; V gene: TRBV24-1; clone size: few; CDR3 protein: CATSDRVQPGTGELFF
J gene: TRBJ1-3; V gene: TRBV19; clone size: .; CDR3 protein: CASSIEAGFSGNTIYF
J gene: TRBJ1-5; V gene: TRBV10-3; clone size: .; CDR3 protein: CASSGVYNQPQHF
J gene: TRBJ2-7; V gene: TRBV3-1/TRBV3-2; clone size: .; CDR3 protein: CASSQAGHLLYEQYF
J gene: TRBJ2-7; V gene: TRBV6-2/TRBV6-3; clone size: .; CDR3 protein: CASTPLRREGYEQYF
J gene: TRBJ2-5; V gene: TRBV24-1; clone size: .; CDR3 protein: CATSDFPAERQGQETQYF
J gene: TRBJ2-3; V gene: TRBV7-9; clone size: .; CDR3 protein: CASSLDYSTDTQYF
J gene: TRBJ2-2; V gene: TRBV28; clone size: .; CDR3 protein: CASSLLDRVGELFF
J gene: TRBJ1-4; V gene: TRBV4-2; clone size: .; CDR3 protein: CASSPRQATTNEKLFF
J gene: TRBJ1-2; V gene: TRBV5-1; clone size: .; CDR3 protein: CASSVRDSYGYTF
J gene: TRBJ1-1; V gene: TRBV27; clone size: .; CDR3 protein: CASSLSGGWVTEAFF
J gene: TRBJ2-3; V gene: TRBV28; clone size: .; CDR3 protein: CASSLGGRAETQYF
J gene: TRBJ2-7; V gene: TRBV7-8; clone size: .; CDR3 protein: CASSLVSGTSGTGEQYF
J gene: TRBJ2-1; V gene: TRBV10-3; clone size: .; CDR3 protein: CAISGGTSVDYNEQFF
J gene: TRBJ1-1; V gene: TRBV5-8; clone size: .; CDR3 protein: CASSLVATLGVGGAFF
J gene: TRBJ2-1; V gene: TRBV5-5; clone size: .; CDR3 protein: CASSLAGEQFF
J gene: TRBJ2-2; V gene: TRBV9; clone size: .; CDR3 protein: CASSPTSRAGELFF
J gene: TRBJ1-5; V gene: TRBV6-2/TRBV6-3; clone size: .; CDR3 protein: CASSWDRGTQPQHF
J gene: TRBJ2-7; V gene: TRBV20-1; clone size: .; CDR3 protein: CSASRRAGGSYEQYF
J gene: TRBJ2-1; V gene: TRBV10-3; clone size: .; CDR3 protein: CAISESGVNYYNEQFF
J gene: TRBJ2-7; V gene: TRBV5-4; clone size: few; CDR3 protein: CASSPTSGGSYEQYF
J gene: TRBJ1-1; V gene: TRBV29-1; clone size: .; CDR3 protein: CSAGLLNTEAFF
J gene: TRBJ2-3; V gene: TRBV29-1; clone size: once; CDR3 protein: CSVGGLVGDTQYF
J gene: TRBJ2-3; V gene: TRBV11-2; clone size: .; CDR3 protein: CASSLDRITGGTDTQYF
J gene: TRBJ1-1; V gene: TRBV7-2; clone size: .; CDR3 protein: CASSLGGSGGTEAFF
J gene: TRBJ2-3; V gene: TRBV7-2; clone size: .; CDR3 protein: CASSLRTARADTQYF
J gene: TRBJ1-4; V gene: TRBV18; clone size: .; CDR3 protein: CATSLRGTNEKLFF
J gene: TRBJ1-2; V gene: TRBV7-3; clone size: .; CDR3 protein: CASSPMPANYGYTF